Listed here is a single TCR beta chain. Antigen specificity is unknown. This sample was included in a study of beta chain features in type 1 diabetes. Background on the study: No patient-donor differences in age, gender, total cells or subset yield. Sorted cells numbering roughly 100,000,000 were examined across all samples.

Study-wide results and limits: Type 1 diabetes patients had TCRB CDR3s that were shorter (moderately but significantly so) in all four CD4+ subsets.

Expressed TCRB transcripts were sequenced because the isolated RNA had all been reverse transcribed beforehand. Around 3.8 million reads per sample were averaged for naive, central memory and regulatory samples. Generated by immunoSEQ multiplex PCR, the TCRdb table keeps only in-frame clones and is missing some. The repertoire holds about 160,000 clones, with under 13% as singletons. CDR1 is SGHNT, CDR2 YENEEA, per germline. This CDR3 spans 14 amino acids. Between the trimmed V and J ends, which lost 1 base and 7 bases, there was a span of 10 bases. The sample was central memory CD4+ T cells from blood. The receptor was isolated from a man aged 25 to 40 with type 1 diabetes. The rearrangement links TRBV11-3 to TRBJ2-2; D might be TRBD2 (6 bases). CDR3 amino acids: CASSLGSTSGELFF. The CDR3, as DNA: TGTGCCAGCAGCTTAGGGTCGACTAGCGGGGAGCTGTTTTTT.